This T cell receptor beta chain was profiled in a study of vaccination and CD4 T cells after COVID-19. Sequencing of cultured CD4+ T cell DNA used the Oncomine TCR Beta short-read assay. MiXCR, run by TCRdb on the PCR reads, gives a single entry per CDR3 protein. The sample lists some 16,000 distinct CDR3 sequences; around 74% were seen once. This CDR3 is built from 20 residues. Germline CDR1 reads SGHVS; CDR2 reads FNYEAQ. The ends were cut back, 2 bases at V and 7 bases at J, with 30 bases in the middle. Stated treatment: approximately 11-day PBMC culture with coronavirus spike peptide pools or control peptides (ViraFEST assay). Comment on this clonotype: Its specificity is not known.

The chain links TRBV7-6 to TRBJ1-5; possibly TRBD1 for D (6 bases). The material was CD4+ T cells from blood, cultured in vitro, obtained after SARS-CoV-2 vaccination. The source of this sequence is a human donor who received a COVID-19 vaccine. The CDR3 sequence: CASSLYFIAVGGPEGQPQHF. CDR3 nucleotides: TGTGCCAGCAGCTTATATTTTATTGCCGTTGGGGGCCCGGAGGGGCAGCCCCAGCATTTT.